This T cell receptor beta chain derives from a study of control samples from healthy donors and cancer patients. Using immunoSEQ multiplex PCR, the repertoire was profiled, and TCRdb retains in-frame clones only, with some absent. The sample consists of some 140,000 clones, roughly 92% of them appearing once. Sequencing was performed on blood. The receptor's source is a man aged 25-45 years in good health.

CDR3 region: CASSSPRNSNQPQHF. CDR3 DNA: TGTGCCAGCAGTTCACCCCGGAATAGCAATCAGCCCCAGCATTTT. The gene calls are TRBV28 and TRBJ1-5; D gene uncertain. The CDR3 is 15 residues long. Germline values: CDR1 MDHEN, CDR2 SYDVKM. V lost 4 bases, J lost 0 bases, and 10 bases lay in between. Supplemented by reference TRBV28 and TRBJ1-5, the full variable domain reads DVKVTQSSRYLVKRTGEKVFLECVQDMDHENMFWYRQDPGLGLRLIYFSYDVKMKEKGDIPEGYSVSREKKERFSLILESASTNQTSMYLCASSSPRNSNQPQHFGDGTRLSIL.